These 25 T cell receptor beta chains came from one sample sequenced in a study of CD8 T cells in ankylosing spondylitis. MiXCR was run by TCRdb on the 5' RACE reads, yielding one entry per CDR3 protein. Seen here are under 400,000 distinct CDR3 sequences, around a tenth observed once, and the top ten hold roughly 9%. Sequencing was carried out using blood, either unsorted or a sorted T cell fraction (not recorded which). Every receptor here comes from a female donor with ankylosing spondylitis or in good health (not recorded which).

The sample holds many counts of this clonotype. V gene TRBV5-1 combines with J gene TRBJ2-3; D remains unclear. The CDR3 is made up of 12 amino acids. CDR1 is SGHRS, CDR2 YFSETQ, per germline. V was shortened by 0 bases and J by 4 bases, with 3 bases between the two germline ends. CDR3 sequence (DNA): TGCGCCAGCAGCTTGGCTGCAGATACGCAGTATTTT. It encodes CASSLAADTQYF.

This clonotype was observed a handful of times. This chain connects TRBV2 to TRBJ2-5; 7 positions match TRBD2. Trimming took 7 bases from V and 2 from J; bases not matched to a gene: 4. Germline-derived CDR1 and CDR2 are SNHLY and FYNNEI. The CDR3 covers 13 residues. DNA of the CDR3: TGTGCCAGCACGACGGGACTACAAGAGACCCAGTACTTC. Translated, it gives CASTTGLQETQYF. Supplemented by reference TRBV2 and TRBJ2-5, the full variable domain reads EPEVTQTPSHQVTQMGQEVILRCVPISNHLYFYWYRQILGQKVEFLVSFYNNEISEKSEIFDDQFSVERPDGSNFTLKIRSTKLEDSAMYFCASTTGLQETQYFGPGTRLLVL.

This clonotype was seen a handful of times. The chain joins TRBV15 to TRBJ1-1; tentative D call: TRBD1 (6 bases). Germline V lookup: CDR1 LNHNV, CDR2 YYDKDF (reference sequence). The CDR3 has 12 amino acids. Trimming pared 4 bases from V and 8 bases from J, leaving 11 bases between. DNA of the CDR3: TGTGCCACCAGCATGAGGGGGATCGAAGCTTTCTTT. Its protein product is CATSMRGIEAFF.

This chain uses TRBV20-1 with TRBJ2-5; TRBD1 matches at 7 bases. J was trimmed by 0 bases and V by 6 bases; bases with no gene match: 10. The CDR3 extends over 15 amino acids. Germline CDR1 DFQATT, CDR2 SNEGSKA (reference sequence). The CDR3: CSAPRTGRYQETQYF. For the CDR3, the DNA is TGCAGTGCGCCGCGGACAGGACGGTACCAAGAGACCCAGTACTTC.

This clonotype was seen more than once but under ten times. The rearrangement joins TRBV7-2 to TRBJ1-2; D may be TRBD1 (6 bases). Trimming took 5 bases from V and 8 from J, leaving 18 bases between them. Germline CDR1 and CDR2: SGHTA and FQGNSA. There are 14 residues in the CDR3. The CDR3 coding sequence is TGTGCCAGCAGCGTATTACAGGGATTGTACGGCTACACCTTC. Translation gives CASSVLQGLYGYTF.

The gene calls are TRBV21-1 and TRBJ2-5; TRBD2 is the table's D call, not checked against the DNA. TRBV21-1 is assigned pseudogene status. This CDR3 contains 18 residues. The CDR3 region is CASSQGGDSGKPEETQYF. The CDR3 nucleotides are TGTGCCAGCAGCCAAGGAGGGGATAGCGGGAAGCCTGAAGAGACCCAGTACTTC.

The V and J genes are TRBV5-1 and TRBJ2-7, with 7 bases identical to TRBD1. Looked up from germline, CDR1 is SGHRS and CDR2 is YFSETQ. Trimming removed 5 bases from V and 2 bases from J; junction bases left unmatched: 16. CDR3 length equals 17 residues. This CDR3 reads CASSPQSRQGRTYEQYF. The DNA for the CDR3 is TGCGCCAGCAGTCCGCAATCTCGACAGGGCCGTACCTACGAGCAGTACTTC. The full variable domain, in which reference TRBV5-1 and TRBJ2-7 provide the parts outside the CDR3, is KAGVTQTPRYLIKTRGQQVTLSCSPISGHRSVSWYQQTPGQGLQFLFEYFSETQRNKGNFPGRFSGRQFSNSRSEMNVSTLELGDSALYLCASSPQSRQGRTYEQYFGPGTRLTVT.

This clonotype was recorded at least ten times. The chain is built from TRBV7-9 and TRBJ1-2; the D gene is possibly TRBD1 (6 bases). V shed 0 bases and J shed 5 bases, with 7 bases lying between them. CDR3 length: 13 residues. In germline, CDR1 is SEHNR, CDR2 FQNEAQ (reference sequence). This chain's CDR3 is CASSLAGQYGYTF. The CDR3 bases are TGTGCCAGCAGCTTAGCCGGACAGTATGGCTACACCTTC.

In this sample, this clonotype turned up a few times. The rearrangement joins TRBV20-1 to TRBJ2-7, with no clear D. Germline assignment: CDR1 DFQATT and CDR2 SNEGSKA (reference sequence). The CDR3 runs to 17 residues. V shed 6 bases and J shed 0 bases, with 24 bases lying between them. The CDR3 sequence: CSAPNYIPRADSYEQYF. The DNA for the CDR3 is TGCAGTGCGCCCAACTATATCCCAAGGGCCGACTCCTACGAGCAGTACTTC.

Many counts were recorded for this clonotype. DNA for the CDR3: TGTGCCAGCAGTTACGTAGCGGGAGGGTTCAATGAGCAGTTCTTC. Protein sequence: CASSYVAGGFNEQFF. This chain links TRBV6-5 with TRBJ2-1, with TRBD2 matching over 11 bases. CDR1 and CDR2 from the germline V gene are MNHEY and SVGAGI. CDR3 length equals 15 residues. V shed 2 bases, J shed 6 bases, and the junction held 3 bases outside the gene matches.

In the case of this clonotype: A much larger clonotype is one base distant, so this may be a read error. V gene TRBV20-1 combines with J gene TRBJ1-1; D call uncertain. V was trimmed by 4 bases and J by 10 bases, leaving 13 bases between them. Germline V lookup: CDR1 DFQATT, CDR2 SNEGSKA (reference sequence). This CDR3 spans 11 amino acids. The CDR3 loop is CSATIQVGAFF. The CDR3, as DNA: TGCAGTGCTACAATCCAGGTCGGAGCTTTCTTT.

The V and J genes are TRBV7-6 and TRBJ2-7, with D perhaps matching TRBD1 (5 bases). Germline V gives CDR1 SGHVS, CDR2 FNYEAQ. This CDR3 spans 14 amino acids. V lost 5 bases to trimming and J lost 2 bases, with 13 bases between them. This CDR3 is CASSQGLGAYEQYF. The DNA for the CDR3 is TGTGCCAGCAGCCAGGGCCTAGGCGCCTACGAGCAGTACTTC.

The chain couples TRBV7-2 to TRBJ2-6; D is undetermined. The V end lost 5 bases, the J end lost 0 bases, and 8 bases lay between the germline ends. Germline V gene lookup returns CDR1 SGHTA and CDR2 FQGNSA. This CDR3 contains 15 residues. CDR3 nucleotide sequence: TGTGCCAGCAGCGTTCGAGGCTCTGGGGCCAACGTCCTGACTTTC. Its protein is CASSVRGSGANVLTF. The full variable domain, rest sourced from reference TRBV7-2 and TRBJ2-6, is GAGVSQSPSNKVTEKGKDVELRCDPISGHTALYWYRQSLGQGLEFLIYFQGNSAPDKSGLPSDRFSAERTGGSVSTLTIQRTQQEDSAVYLCASSVRGSGANVLTFGAGSRLTVL.

The genes are TRBV20-1 and TRBJ2-1, with a weak D call TRBD2 (6 bases). Germline V gene lookup returns CDR1 DFQATT and CDR2 SNEGSKA (reference sequence). The CDR3 runs to 17 residues. V shed 2 bases and J shed 3 bases, with 20 bases lying between them. CDR3 in DNA: TGCAGTGCTAGAAGGGACGGTGGGGGGAGGATCTACAATGAGCAGTTCTTC. Its protein is CSARRDGGGRIYNEQFF.

This clonotype was observed many times. In DNA, the CDR3 is TGTGCCAGCAGCTCATTCGGGCAGGGTAATTCACCCCTCCACTTT. Protein: CASSSFGQGNSPLHF. The chain combines TRBV7-6 with TRBJ1-6; TRBD1 might be the D (5 bases). The CDR3 covers 15 residues. The germline V and J ends were trimmed by 4 bases and 6 bases, with 13 bases remaining between them. CDR1 and CDR2 (germline): SGHVS, FNYEAQ.

The chain combines TRBV7-8 with TRBJ2-7; no reliable D call. This CDR3 has 15 amino acids. The V gene lost 3 bases and the J gene lost 3 bases, with 15 bases spanning the gap. From germline, CDR1 is SGHVS and CDR2 FQNEAQ. The chain's CDR3 is CASSFQGSPVYEQYF. The CDR3 DNA sequence: TGTGCCAGCAGCTTTCAAGGCTCCCCTGTCTACGAGCAGTACTTC.

The gene calls are TRBV20-1 and TRBJ2-7, with 8 bases that match TRBD1. Germline loops: CDR1 DFQATT, CDR2 SNEGSKA (reference sequence). V lost 2 bases, J lost 9 bases, and 9 bases stayed unmatched. The CDR3 is 13 residues long. Here the CDR3 DNA reads TGCAGTGCTAGACATCCGGTGACAGGGGTGCAGTACTTC. This translates into CSARHPVTGVQYF.

This clonotype was recorded many times. The gene calls are TRBV5-6 and TRBJ1-6; the D is unclear. Germline CDR1 and CDR2: SGHDT and YYEEEE. The CDR3 is 13 amino acids. V was shortened by 4 bases and J by 7 bases, with 9 bases between the two germline ends. The CDR3 here is CASSPKANSPLHF. The CDR3 region has the DNA TGTGCCAGCAGCCCTAAGGCGAATTCACCCCTCCACTTT.

The sample holds many counts of this clonotype. The gene calls are TRBV27 and TRBJ2-7; D is unclear. Germline lookup yields CDR1 MNHEY and CDR2 SMNVEV (reference sequence). This CDR3 is 16 amino acids long. Trimming cost V 2 bases and J 5 bases, with 19 bases left between them. In nucleotides, the CDR3 is TGTGCCAGCAGTTTAGGGTCCGTCTCAAAGGCCCACGAGCAGTACTTC. It specifies CASSLGSVSKAHEQYF.

Points on this clonotype: This sequence may be a read error, since a much larger clone differs from it by one base. V gene TRBV25-1 combines with J gene TRBJ1-5, with D perhaps matching TRBD1 (5 bases). The CDR3 is 14 amino acids. Deletions cut 3 bases from V and 3 bases from J, with 9 bases between. Germline V gene data show CDR1 as MGHDK and CDR2 as SYGVNS. This CDR3 reads CASSDAGSNQPQHF. The CDR3 DNA follows: TGTGCCAGCAGTGACGCAGGGTCCAATCAGCCCCAGCATTTT.

This clonotype showed up just a few times. The chain combines TRBV7-2 with TRBJ1-1; no firm D call. V lost 5 bases and J 3 bases, leaving 7 bases between the germline ends. From germline, CDR1 is SGHTA and CDR2 FQGNSA. CDR3 size: 12 residues. In DNA form, the CDR3 reads TGTGCCAGCAGCATCACACACACTGAAGCTTTCTTT. Amino acid sequence: CASSITHTEAFF.

Concerning this clonotype: The germline gene is not matched at one end of the junction; a read error may be the cause. The V and J genes are TRBV28 and TRBJ2-7; D call uncertain. The CDR3 is 12 amino acids. In germline, CDR1 is MDHEN, CDR2 SYDVKM. In nucleotides, the CDR3 is TGTGCCGGCAGTTTTTTGGTTGGCGAGCAGTACTTC. It codes for CAGSFLVGEQYF.

This clonotype was seen many times. V is TRBV6-5 and J is TRBJ2-7, with 7 bases matching TRBD2. The ends lost 2 bases at V and 1 base at J; junction bases unmatched: 5. The CDR3 totals 15 residues. CDR1 and CDR2 (germline): MNHEY, SVGAGI. The CDR3 DNA reads TGTGCCAGCAGTTACGATCCTAGCGGTTCCTACGAGCAGTACTTC. Encoded protein: CASSYDPSGSYEQYF.

V is TRBV6-1 and J is TRBJ1-5, with unresolved D. Germline CDR1 MNHNS, CDR2 SASEGT. The CDR3 is made up of 15 amino acids. Deletions cut 6 bases from V and 0 bases from J, with 12 bases between. The CDR3 DNA reads TGTGCCAGCAGGGGGTTGAAACATAGCAATCAGCCCCAGCATTTT. It encodes CASRGLKHSNQPQHF.

This clonotype occurred many times. This sequence joins TRBV10-3 and TRBJ1-2; D is undetermined. V was shortened by 6 bases and J by 6 bases, with 8 bases between the two germline ends. Germline V lookup: CDR1 ENHRY, CDR2 SYGVKD. The CDR3 extends over 11 amino acids. CDR3 nucleotide sequence: TGTGCCATCAGCAGAAGGGATGGCTACACCTTC. Its translation: CAISRRDGYTF.